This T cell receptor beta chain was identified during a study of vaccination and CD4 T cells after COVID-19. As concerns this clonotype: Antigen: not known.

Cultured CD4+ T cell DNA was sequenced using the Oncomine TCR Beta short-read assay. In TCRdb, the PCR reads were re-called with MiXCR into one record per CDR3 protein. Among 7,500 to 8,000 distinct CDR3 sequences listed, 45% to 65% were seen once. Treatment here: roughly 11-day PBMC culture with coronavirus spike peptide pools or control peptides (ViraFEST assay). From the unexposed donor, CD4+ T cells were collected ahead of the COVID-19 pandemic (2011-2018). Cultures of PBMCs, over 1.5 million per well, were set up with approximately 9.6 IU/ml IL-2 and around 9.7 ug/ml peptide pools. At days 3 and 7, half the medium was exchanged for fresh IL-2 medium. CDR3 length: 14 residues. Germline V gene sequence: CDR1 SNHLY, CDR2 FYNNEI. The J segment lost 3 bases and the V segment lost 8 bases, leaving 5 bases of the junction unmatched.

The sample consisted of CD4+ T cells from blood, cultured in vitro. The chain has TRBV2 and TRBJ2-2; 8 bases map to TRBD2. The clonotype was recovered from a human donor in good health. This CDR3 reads CASPTSEDTGELFF. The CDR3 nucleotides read TGTGCCAGCCCGACTAGCGAGGACACCGGGGAGCTGTTTTTT.